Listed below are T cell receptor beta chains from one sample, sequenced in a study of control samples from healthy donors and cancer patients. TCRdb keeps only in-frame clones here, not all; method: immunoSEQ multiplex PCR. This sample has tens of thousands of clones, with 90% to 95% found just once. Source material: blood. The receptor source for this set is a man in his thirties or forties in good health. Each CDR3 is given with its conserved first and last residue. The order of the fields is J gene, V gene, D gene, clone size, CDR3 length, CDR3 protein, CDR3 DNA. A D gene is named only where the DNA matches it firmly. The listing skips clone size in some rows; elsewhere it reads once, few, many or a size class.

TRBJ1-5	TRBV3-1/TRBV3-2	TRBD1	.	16	CASSQDSQGGNQPQHF	TGTGCCAGCAGCCAAGACAGTCAGGGGGGCAATCAGCCCCAGCATTTT
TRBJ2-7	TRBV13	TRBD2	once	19	CASSLQGLAGGTSSYEQYF	TGTGCCAGCAGCCTCCAAGGACTAGCGGGGGGGACTAGCTCCTACGAGCAGTACTTC
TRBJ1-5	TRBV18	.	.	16	CASSLLVSAGNQPQHF	TGTGCCAGCTCACTTCTCGTCTCGGCGGGCAATCAGCCCCAGCATTTT
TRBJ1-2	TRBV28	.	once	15	CASSLYGGTYYGYTF	TGTGCCAGCAGTTTATATGGGGGCACTTACTATGGCTACACCTTC
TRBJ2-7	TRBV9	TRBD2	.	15	CASSEGLAGLYEQYF	TGTGCCAGCAGCGAAGGGCTAGCGGGCCTCTACGAGCAGTACTTC
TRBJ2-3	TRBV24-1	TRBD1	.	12	CATSVQGDTQYF	TGTGCCACCAGTGTACAGGGGGATACGCAGTATTTT
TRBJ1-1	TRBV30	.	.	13	CAWRQEANTEAFF	TGTGCCTGGAGGCAAGAGGCGAACACTGAAGCTTTCTTT
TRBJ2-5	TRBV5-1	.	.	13	CASSSGTEETQYF	TGCGCCAGCAGCTCCGGGACCGAAGAGACCCAGTACTTC
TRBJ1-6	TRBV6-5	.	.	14	CASSYLGWNSPLHF	TGTGCCAGCAGTTACCTGGGGTGGAATTCACCCCTCCACTTT
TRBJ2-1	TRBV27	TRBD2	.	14	CASRGTTSYNEQFF	TGTGCCAGCAGGGGGACTACCTCCTACAATGAGCAGTTCTTC
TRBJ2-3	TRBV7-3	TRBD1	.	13	CASTGQNTDTQYF	TGTGCCAGCACGGGACAGAACACAGATACGCAGTATTTT
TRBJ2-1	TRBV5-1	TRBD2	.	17	CASSAGTSGGRYNEQFF	TGCGCCAGCAGCGCTGGGACTAGCGGGGGCCGCTACAATGAGCAGTTCTTC
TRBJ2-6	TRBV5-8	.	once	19	CASSPGVWGWGSGANVLTF	TGTGCCAGCAGCCCCGGGGTTTGGGGTTGGGGCTCTGGGGCCAACGTCCTGACTTTC
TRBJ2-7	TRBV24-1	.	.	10	CATGTYEQYF	TGTGCCACCGGGACCTACGAGCAGTACTTC
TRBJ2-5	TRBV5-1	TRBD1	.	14	CASRMGTATETQYF	TGCGCCAGCAGGATGGGGACAGCTACCGAGACCCAGTACTTC
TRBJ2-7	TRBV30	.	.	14	CAWRGGLLPGEQYF	TGTGCCTGGAGGGGGGGACTCCTCCCGGGCGAGCAGTACTTC
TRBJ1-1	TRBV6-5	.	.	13	CASSRGIGTEAFF	TGTGCCAGCAGTCGAGGGATAGGGACTGAAGCTTTCTTT
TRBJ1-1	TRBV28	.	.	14	CASNRGIMNTEAFF	TGTGCCAGCAATCGGGGAATTATGAACACTGAAGCTTTCTTT
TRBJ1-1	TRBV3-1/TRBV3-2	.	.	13	CASSQVRATEAFF	TGTGCCAGCAGCCAAGTTAGGGCAACTGAAGCTTTCTTT
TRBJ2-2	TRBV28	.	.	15	CASSLRQGNTGELFF	TGTGCCAGCAGTTTAAGGCAGGGTAACACCGGGGAGCTGTTTTTT
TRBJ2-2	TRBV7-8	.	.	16	CASSLGRGPNTGELFF	TGTGCCAGCAGCTTAGGCAGGGGCCCCAACACCGGGGAGCTGTTTTTT
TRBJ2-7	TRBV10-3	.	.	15	CAISESRGGTYEQYF	TGTGCCATCAGTGAATCCAGGGGAGGCACCTACGAGCAGTACTTC
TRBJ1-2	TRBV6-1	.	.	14	CASSEGETNYGYTF	TGTGCCAGCAGTGAGGGGGAGACTAACTATGGCTACACCTTC
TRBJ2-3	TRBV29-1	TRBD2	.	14	CSVDTSGTGGTQYF	TGCAGCGTTGATACTAGCGGGACCGGCGGTACGCAGTATTTT
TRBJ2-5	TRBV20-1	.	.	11	CSARFGKTQYF	TGCAGTGCTAGGTTTGGGAAGACCCAGTACTTC
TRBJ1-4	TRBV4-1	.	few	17	CASSQEGLKSTNEKLFF	TGCGCCAGCAGCCAAGAAGGCCTCAAGTCGACTAATGAAAAACTGTTTTTT
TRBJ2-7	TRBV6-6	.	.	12	CASRASFSEQYF	TGTGCCAGCAGAGCTAGCTTTTCCGAGCAGTACTTC
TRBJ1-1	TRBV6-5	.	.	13	CASSWRAATEAFF	TGTGCCAGCAGTTGGAGGGCGGCCACTGAAGCTTTCTTT
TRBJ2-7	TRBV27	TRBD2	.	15	CASGRAGGAAYEQYF	TGTGCCAGCGGTAGGGCGGGGGGCGCCGCCTACGAGCAGTACTTC
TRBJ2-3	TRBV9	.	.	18	CASSSVLTQGVGTDTQYF	TGTGCCAGCAGCTCCGTCCTCACTCAGGGAGTCGGCACAGATACGCAGTATTTT
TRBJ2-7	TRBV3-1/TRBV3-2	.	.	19	CASSHCLGETRVRRYEQYF	TGTGCCAGCAGCCATTGTCTCGGGGAAACGCGTGTACGTCGCTACGAGCAGTACTTC
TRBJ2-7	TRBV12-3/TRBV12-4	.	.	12	CASSNSGYEQYF	TGTGCCAGCAGTAATAGCGGCTACGAGCAGTACTTC
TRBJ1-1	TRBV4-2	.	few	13	CASSPEMNTEAFF	TGTGCCAGCAGCCCAGAAATGAACACTGAAGCTTTCTTT
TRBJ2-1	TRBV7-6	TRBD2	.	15	CASSLAAGGGNEQFF	TGTGCCAGCAGCTTAGCAGCGGGGGGCGGCAATGAGCAGTTCTTC
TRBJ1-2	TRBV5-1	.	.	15	CASSLMTGDNYGYTF	TGCGCCAGCAGCTTGATGACAGGCGATAACTATGGCTACACCTTC
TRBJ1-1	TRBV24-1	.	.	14	CATSDQGKNTEAFF	TGTGCCACCAGTGATCAGGGGAAGAACACTGAAGCTTTCTTT
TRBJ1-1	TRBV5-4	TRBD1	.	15	CASSAGTGGNTEAFF	TGTGCCAGCAGCGCTGGAACAGGGGGCAACACTGAAGCTTTCTTT
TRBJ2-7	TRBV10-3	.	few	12	CAISESSYEQYF	TGTGCCATCAGTGAGTCCTCCTACGAGCAGTACTTC
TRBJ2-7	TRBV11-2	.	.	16	CASSYLEGVRGYEQYF	TGTGCCAGCAGCTACCTGGAAGGGGTCCGAGGCTACGAGCAGTACTTC
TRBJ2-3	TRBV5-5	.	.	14	CASSGPGGTDTQYF	TGTGCCAGCAGCGGTCCCGGGGGCACAGATACGCAGTATTTT
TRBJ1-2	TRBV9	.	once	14	CASTGGDKDYGYTF	TGTGCCAGCACCGGGGGGGATAAGGACTATGGCTACACCTTC